The following is a T cell receptor (beta chain) sequence with its context. Produced via immunoSEQ multiplex PCR; TCRdb's table is partial and in-frame only. Here the sample spans 65,000 to 90,000 clones, roughly 88% being singletons. The CDR3 loop spans 18 amino acids. The V gene's germline CDR1 is SGHNT and CDR2 YYREEE (reference sequence). Germline trimming cut 3 bases from V and 0 bases from J; bases unmatched to any gene: 12. This sample is part of a study of blood T cell repertoires in COVID-19. Input material: peripheral blood. This sequence joins TRBV5-4 and TRBJ1-2; 9 bases align to TRBD1. This receptor was identified in a man of 80 years or more with active or convalescent COVID-19. CDR3 sequence reads: CASSSPGTGRRANYGYTF. CDR3 DNA: TGTGCCAGCAGCTCTCCCGGGACAGGGAGGCGGGCTAACTATGGCTACACCTTC.